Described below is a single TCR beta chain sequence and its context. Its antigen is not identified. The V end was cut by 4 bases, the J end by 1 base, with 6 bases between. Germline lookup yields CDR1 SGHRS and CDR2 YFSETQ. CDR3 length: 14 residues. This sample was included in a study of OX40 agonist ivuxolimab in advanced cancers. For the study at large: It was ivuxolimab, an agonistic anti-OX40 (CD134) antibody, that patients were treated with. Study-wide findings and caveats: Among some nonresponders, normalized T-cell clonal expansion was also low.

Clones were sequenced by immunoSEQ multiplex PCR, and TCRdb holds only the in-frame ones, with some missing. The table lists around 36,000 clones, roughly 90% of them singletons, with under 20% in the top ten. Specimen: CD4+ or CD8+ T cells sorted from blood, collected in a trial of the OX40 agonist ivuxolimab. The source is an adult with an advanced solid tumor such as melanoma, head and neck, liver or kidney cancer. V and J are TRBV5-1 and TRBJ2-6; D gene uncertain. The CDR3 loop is CASSVGSGANVLTF. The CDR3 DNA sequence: TGCGCCAGCAGCGTGGGTTCTGGGGCCAACGTCCTGACTTTC.